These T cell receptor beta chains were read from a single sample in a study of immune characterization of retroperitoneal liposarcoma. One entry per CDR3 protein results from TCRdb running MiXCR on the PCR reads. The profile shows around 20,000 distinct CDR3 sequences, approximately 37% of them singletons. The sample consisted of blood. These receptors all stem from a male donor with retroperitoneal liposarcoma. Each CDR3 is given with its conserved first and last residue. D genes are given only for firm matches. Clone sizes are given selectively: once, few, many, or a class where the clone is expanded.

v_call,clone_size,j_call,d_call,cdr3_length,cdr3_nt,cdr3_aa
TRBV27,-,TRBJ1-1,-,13,TGTGCCAGCAGTCTAACAGGAGGGACTGAAGCTTTCTTT,CASSLTGGTEAFF
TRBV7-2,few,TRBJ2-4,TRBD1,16,TGTGCCAGCAGCTTAGTTGTCGACAGGGTAGGATTTGAGCAGTACTTC,CASSLVVDRVGFEQYF
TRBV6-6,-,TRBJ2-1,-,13,TGTGCCAGCAGTTACTCATCGGGGGCCGAGCAGTTCTTC,CASSYSSGAEQFF
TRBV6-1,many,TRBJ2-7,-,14,TGTGCCAGCAGTGAGACTATAAGTTACAATGAGCAGTACTTC,CASSETISYNEQYF
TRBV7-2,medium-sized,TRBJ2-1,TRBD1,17,TGTGCCAGCAGCATAGACCCAGCCGGGACAGTTCATGGGACCCAGTTCTTC,CASSIDPAGTVHGTQFF
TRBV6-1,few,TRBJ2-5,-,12,TGTGCCAGCAGCCAAGGGGGAGAGACCCAGTACTTC,CASSQGGETQYF
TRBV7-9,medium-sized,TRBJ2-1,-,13,TGTGCCAGCAGCTTAAAGGGGAAAGCTGAGCAGTTCTTC,CASSLKGKAEQFF
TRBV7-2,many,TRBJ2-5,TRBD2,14,TGTGCCAGCAGCCCTAGCGGGAGGGTGGAGACCCAGTACTTC,CASSPSGRVETQYF
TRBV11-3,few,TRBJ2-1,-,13,TGTGCCAGCAGCTTAGAGGGTTCCTACGAGCAGTTCTTC,CASSLEGSYEQFF
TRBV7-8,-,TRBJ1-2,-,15,TGTGCCAGCAGCTTAGACTCCGGGTGGAACTATGGCTACACCTTC,CASSLDSGWNYGYTF
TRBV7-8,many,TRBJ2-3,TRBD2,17,TGTGCCAGCAGCTCGATAGCGGGAGGGCCGGGGGCAGATACGCAGTATTTT,CASSSIAGGPGADTQYF
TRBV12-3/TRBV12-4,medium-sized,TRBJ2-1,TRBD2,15,TGTGCCAGCAGTGCGGGACTAGCGGGGAACAATGAGCAGTTCTTC,CASSAGLAGNNEQFF
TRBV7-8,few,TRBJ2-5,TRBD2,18,TGTGCCAGCAGCTCCGGCCGCCGTCAGCGGGGTCCGCAAGAGACCCAGTACTTC,CASSSGRRQRGPQETQYF
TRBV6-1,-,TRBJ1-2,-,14,TGTGCCAGCAGTGGCAAGGCGGGGAACTATGGCTACACCTTC,CASSGKAGNYGYTF
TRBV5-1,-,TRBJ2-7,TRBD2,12,TGCGCCAGCAGCTTGGGGACTAGCGGGCAGTACTTC,CASSLGTSGQYF
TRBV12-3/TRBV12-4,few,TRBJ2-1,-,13,TGTGCCAGCAGCGTGGGAGATTGGGAGACCCAGTTCTTC,CASSVGDWETQFF
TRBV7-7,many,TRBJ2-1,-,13,TGTGCTAGCAGTCTGGACGGACAAGAGACCCAGTTCTTC,CASSLDGQETQFF
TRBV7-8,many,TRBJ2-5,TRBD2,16,TGTGCCAGCAGCTTCTCCTTCAGCGGGGCCCAAGAGACCCAGTACTTC,CASSFSFSGAQETQYF
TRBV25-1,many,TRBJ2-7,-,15,TGTGCCAGCAGTGATCTAAAGGACCTCATCAATGAGCAGTACTTC,CASSDLKDLINEQYF
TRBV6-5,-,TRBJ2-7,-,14,TGTGCGAGCAGTCCACGGAGTGCACCCTACGAGCAGTACTTC,CASSPRSAPYEQYF
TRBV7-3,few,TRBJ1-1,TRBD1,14,TGTGCCAGCAGCCAAGCCGGGACAGGCACTGAAGCTTTCTTT,CASSQAGTGTEAFF
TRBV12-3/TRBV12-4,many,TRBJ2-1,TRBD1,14,TGTGCCAGCAGTTGGACAGGGGCTAACAATGAGCAGTTCTTC,CASSWTGANNEQFF
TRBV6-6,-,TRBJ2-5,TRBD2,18,TGTGCCAGCAGTTACTCCCCCTTTAGCGGGGGGGCCGGGAAGACCCAGTACTTC,CASSYSPFSGGAGKTQYF
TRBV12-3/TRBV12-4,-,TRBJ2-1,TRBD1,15,TGTGCCAGCAGTGCAACCGGGACAGGGTACCACGAGCAGTTCTTC,CASSATGTGYHEQFF
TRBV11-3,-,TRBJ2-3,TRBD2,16,TGTGCCAGCAGCTTAGAATTAGCGGGAGCCGGCGATGAGCATTTCTTC,CASSLELAGAGDEHFF
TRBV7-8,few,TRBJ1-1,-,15,TGTGCCAGCAGCTTAGGTTCCAGATTGTACACTGAAGCTTTCTTT,CASSLGSRLYTEAFF
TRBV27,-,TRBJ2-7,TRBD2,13,TGTGCCAGCAAGACTAGCGGGAGAAACGAGCAGTACTTC,CASKTSGRNEQYF
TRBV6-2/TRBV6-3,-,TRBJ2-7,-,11,TGTGCCAGCGGGGGTAGGCACGAGCAGTACTTC,CASGGRHEQYF
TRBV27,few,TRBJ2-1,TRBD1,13,TGTGCCAGCCGGGACAGTCGTTACAATGAGCAGTTCTTC,CASRDSRYNEQFF
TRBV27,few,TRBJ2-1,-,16,TGTGCCAGCAGTTTGGATGGGCCGGGCTCCTACAATGAGCAGTTCTTC,CASSLDGPGSYNEQFF
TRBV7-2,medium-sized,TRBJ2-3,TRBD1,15,TGTGCCAGCACCTTAGACAGGGATAGCACAGATACGCAGTATTTT,CASTLDRDSTDTQYF
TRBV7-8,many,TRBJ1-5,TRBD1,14,TGTGCCAGCAGCGCCCGGGACAGCGAGGGGCCCCAGCATTTT,CASSARDSEGPQHF
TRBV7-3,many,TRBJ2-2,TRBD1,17,TGTGCCAGCAGCTCACAACCGGGACAGGGGGGGGCCGGGGAGCTGTTTTTT,CASSSQPGQGGAGELFF
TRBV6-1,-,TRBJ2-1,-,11,TGTGCCAGCACGCGTGACAATGAGCAGTTCTTC,CASTRDNEQFF
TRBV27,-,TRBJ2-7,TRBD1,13,TGTGCCACCGGACAGGGGGCGCTTTACGAGCAGTACTTC,CATGQGALYEQYF
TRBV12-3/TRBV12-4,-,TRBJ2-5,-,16,TGTGCCAGTACTGCGAAAAGAGGAGGGGGCCAAGAGACCCAGTACTTC,CASTAKRGGGQETQYF
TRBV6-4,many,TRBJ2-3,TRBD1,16,TGTGCCAGCAGTGTCGGCAGGGGGAGAAGCACAGATACGCAGTATTTT,CASSVGRGRSTDTQYF
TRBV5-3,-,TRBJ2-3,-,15,TGTGCCAGCAGCGATGAGTTAGCTAATCGGAATACGCAGTATTTT,CASSDELANRNTQYF
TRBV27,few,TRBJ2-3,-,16,TGTGCCAGCAGTCTTACGACAGGCCCCCCCACAGATACGCAGTATTTT,CASSLTTGPPTDTQYF
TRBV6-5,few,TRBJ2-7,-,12,TGTGCCAGCAGTTACCGCCCCTACGAGCAGTACTTC,CASSYRPYEQYF
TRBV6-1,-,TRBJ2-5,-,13,TGTGCCAGCAGTGCAGACGCCGAAGAGACCCAGTACTTC,CASSADAEETQYF